The sequence of this TCR beta chain was determined in a study of blood T cell repertoires in COVID-19. Study-level background: Samples representing acute and convalescent COVID-19 were sourced from the United States, Italy and Spain. The analysed material was cDNA or gDNA that came from T cells, B-cell-depleted T cells, or PBMCs.

This CDR3 has 12 residues. Trimming took 5 bases from V and 0 from J, leaving 3 bases between them. CDR1 MNHEY and CDR2 SVGAGI come from the germline V gene. Per the original methods: Reference gene primer amplification in the assay estimated nucleated cell counts. The data were produced by immunoSEQ multiplex PCR, yet TCRdb's version contains in-frame clones alone and is incomplete. D and trimming were read from the DNA, whereas the V and J calls and clone size are those reported in that table. The sample consists of around 30,000 clones, 75% to 90% of them appearing once. The clonotype comes from a man aged 45-65 years with active or convalescent COVID-19. V gene TRBV6-5 combines with J gene TRBJ2-3; D uncertain. Sequenced material: peripheral blood. CDR3 region: CASSRSTDTQYF. For the CDR3, the DNA is TGTGCCAGCAGTCGTAGCACAGATACGCAGTATTTT.